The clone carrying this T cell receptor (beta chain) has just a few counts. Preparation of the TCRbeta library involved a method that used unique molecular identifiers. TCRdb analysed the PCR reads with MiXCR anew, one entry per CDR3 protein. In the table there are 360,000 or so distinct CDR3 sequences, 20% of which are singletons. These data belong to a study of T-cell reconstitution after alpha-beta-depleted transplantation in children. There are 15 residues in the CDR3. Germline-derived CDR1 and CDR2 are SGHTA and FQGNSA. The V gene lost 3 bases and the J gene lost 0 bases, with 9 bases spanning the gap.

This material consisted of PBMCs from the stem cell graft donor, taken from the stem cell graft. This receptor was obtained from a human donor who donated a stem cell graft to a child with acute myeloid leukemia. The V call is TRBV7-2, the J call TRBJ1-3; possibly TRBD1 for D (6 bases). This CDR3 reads CASSFQGTSGNTIYF. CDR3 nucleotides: TGTGCCAGCAGCTTCCAGGGGACCTCTGGAAACACCATATATTTT.